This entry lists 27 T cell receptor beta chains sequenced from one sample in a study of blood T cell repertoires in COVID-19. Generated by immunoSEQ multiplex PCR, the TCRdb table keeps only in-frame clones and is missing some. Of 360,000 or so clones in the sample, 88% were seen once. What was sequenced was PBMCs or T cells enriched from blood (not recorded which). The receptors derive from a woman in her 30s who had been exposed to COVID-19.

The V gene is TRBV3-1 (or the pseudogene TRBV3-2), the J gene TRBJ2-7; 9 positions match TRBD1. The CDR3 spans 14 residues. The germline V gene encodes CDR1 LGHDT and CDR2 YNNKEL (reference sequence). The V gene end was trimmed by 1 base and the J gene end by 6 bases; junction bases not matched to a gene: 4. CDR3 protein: CASSQAGQGSEQYF. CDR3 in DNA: TGTGCCAGCAGCCAAGCCGGACAGGGGAGCGAGCAGTACTTC.

The CDR3 spells CSVDLGQGLEKLFF. For the CDR3, the DNA is TGCAGCGTTGATTTGGGACAGGGGCTTGAAAAACTGTTTTTT. V usage is TRBV29-1 and J usage is TRBJ1-4; TRBD1 aligns across 10 bases. J lost 7 bases, V lost 3 bases, and 5 bases had no gene match. CDR1 and CDR2 (germline): SQVTM, ANQGSEA. The CDR3 runs to 14 residues.

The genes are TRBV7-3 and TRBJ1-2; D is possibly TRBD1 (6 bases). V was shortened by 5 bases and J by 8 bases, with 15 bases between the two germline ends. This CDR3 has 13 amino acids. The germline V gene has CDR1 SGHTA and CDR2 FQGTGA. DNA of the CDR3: TGTGCCAGCAGCCCGGACAGTAATCTGGGCTACACCTTC. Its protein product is CASSPDSNLGYTF.

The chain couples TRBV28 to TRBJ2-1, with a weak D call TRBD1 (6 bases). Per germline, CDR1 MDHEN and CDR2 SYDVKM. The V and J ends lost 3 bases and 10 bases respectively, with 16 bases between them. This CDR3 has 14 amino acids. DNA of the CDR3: TGTGCCAGCAGTTTCAGGGGCACCCAGCGGGAGCAGTTCTTC. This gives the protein CASSFRGTQREQFF.

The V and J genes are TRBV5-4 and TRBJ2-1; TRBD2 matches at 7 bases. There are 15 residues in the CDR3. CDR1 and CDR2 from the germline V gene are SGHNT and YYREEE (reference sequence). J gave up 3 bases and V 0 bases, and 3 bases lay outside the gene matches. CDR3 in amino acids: CASSLDLADYNEQFF. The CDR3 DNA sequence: TGTGCCAGCAGCTTGGATCTAGCGGACTACAATGAGCAGTTCTTC.

CDR3 DNA: TGTGCCAGCAGTTCGTTAAGGCGGGATTACCAAGAGACCCAGTACTTC. As protein: CASSSLRRDYQETQYF. The rearrangement joins TRBV28 to TRBJ2-5; D possibly corresponds to TRBD2 (6 bases). The germline V and J ends were trimmed by 4 bases and 0 bases, with 15 bases remaining between them. The CDR3 sequence is 16 residues long. CDR1 is MDHEN and CDR2 is SYDVKM in the germline V gene.

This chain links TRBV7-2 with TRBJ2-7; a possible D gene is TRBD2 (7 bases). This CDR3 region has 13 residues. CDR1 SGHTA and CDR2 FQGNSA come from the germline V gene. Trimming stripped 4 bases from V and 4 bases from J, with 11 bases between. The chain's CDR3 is CASSWAGAYEQYF. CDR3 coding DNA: TGTGCCAGCAGCTGGGCGGGGGCTTACGAGCAGTACTTC.

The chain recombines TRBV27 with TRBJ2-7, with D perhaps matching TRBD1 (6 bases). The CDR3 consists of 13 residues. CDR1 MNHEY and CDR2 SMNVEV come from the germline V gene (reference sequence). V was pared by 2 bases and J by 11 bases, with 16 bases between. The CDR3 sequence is CASSLNTGLKEYF. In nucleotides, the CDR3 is TGTGCCAGCAGTTTAAATACAGGGCTCAAGGAGTACTTC.

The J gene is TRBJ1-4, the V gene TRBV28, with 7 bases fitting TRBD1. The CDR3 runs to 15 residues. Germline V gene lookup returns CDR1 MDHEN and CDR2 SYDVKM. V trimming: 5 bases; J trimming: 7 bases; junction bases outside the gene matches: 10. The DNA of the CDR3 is TGTGCCAGCAGTGGGGACGCCAGGGGGGTTGAAAAACTGTTTTTT. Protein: CASSGDARGVEKLFF.

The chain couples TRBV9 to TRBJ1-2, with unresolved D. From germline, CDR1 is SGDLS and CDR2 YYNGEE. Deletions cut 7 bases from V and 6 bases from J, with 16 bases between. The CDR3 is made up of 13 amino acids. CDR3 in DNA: TGTGCCAGCTGGTCCGGACTAGTGAATGGCTACACCTTC. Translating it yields CASWSGLVNGYTF.

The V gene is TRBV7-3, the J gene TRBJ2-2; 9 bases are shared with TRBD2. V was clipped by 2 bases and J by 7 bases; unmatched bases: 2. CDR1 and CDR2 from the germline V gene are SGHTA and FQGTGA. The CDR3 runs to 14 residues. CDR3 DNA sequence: TGTGCCAGCAGCTTAGCGGGAGGGTACGGGGAGCTGTTTTTT. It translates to CASSLAGGYGELFF.

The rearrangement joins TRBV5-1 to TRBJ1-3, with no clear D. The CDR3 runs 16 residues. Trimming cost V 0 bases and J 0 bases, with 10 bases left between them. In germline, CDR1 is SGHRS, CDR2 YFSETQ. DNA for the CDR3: TGCGCCAGCAGCTTGGTCGGGGTTTTCTCTGGAAACACCATATATTTT. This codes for CASSLVGVFSGNTIYF.

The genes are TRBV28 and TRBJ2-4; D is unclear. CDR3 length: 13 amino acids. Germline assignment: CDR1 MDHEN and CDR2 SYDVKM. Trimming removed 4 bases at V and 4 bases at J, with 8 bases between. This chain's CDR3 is CASSYEEKNIQYF. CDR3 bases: TGTGCCAGCAGTTATGAGGAAAAAAACATTCAGTACTTC.

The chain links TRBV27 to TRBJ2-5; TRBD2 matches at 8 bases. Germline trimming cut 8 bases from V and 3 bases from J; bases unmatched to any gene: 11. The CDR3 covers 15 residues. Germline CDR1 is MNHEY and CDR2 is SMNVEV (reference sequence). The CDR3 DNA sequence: TGTGCCAGCCGAACTTTAGCGGGGATTAAAGAGACCCAGTACTTC. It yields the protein CASRTLAGIKETQYF.

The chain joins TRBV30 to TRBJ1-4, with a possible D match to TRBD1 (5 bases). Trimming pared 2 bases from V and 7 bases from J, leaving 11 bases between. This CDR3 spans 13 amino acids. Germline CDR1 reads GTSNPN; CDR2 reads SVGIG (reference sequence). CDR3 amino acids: CAWSPPGGEKLFF. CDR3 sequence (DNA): TGTGCCTGGAGTCCACCGGGGGGTGAAAAACTGTTTTTT.

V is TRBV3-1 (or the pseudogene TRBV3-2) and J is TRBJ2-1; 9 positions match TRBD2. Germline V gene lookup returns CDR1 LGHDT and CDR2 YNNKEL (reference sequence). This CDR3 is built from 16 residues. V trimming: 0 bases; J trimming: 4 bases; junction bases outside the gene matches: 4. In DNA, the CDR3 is TGTGCCAGCAGCCAAGAAATACTAGCGGGTTACAATGAGCAGTTCTTC. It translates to CASSQEILAGYNEQFF.

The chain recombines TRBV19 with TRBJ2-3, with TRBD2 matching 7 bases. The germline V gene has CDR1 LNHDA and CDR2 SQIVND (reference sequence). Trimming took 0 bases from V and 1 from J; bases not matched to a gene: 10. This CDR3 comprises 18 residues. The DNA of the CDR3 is TGTGCCAGTAGTATAGATGGGCCTGGACTAGTCGGCACAGATACGCAGTATTTT. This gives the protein CASSIDGPGLVGTDTQYF.

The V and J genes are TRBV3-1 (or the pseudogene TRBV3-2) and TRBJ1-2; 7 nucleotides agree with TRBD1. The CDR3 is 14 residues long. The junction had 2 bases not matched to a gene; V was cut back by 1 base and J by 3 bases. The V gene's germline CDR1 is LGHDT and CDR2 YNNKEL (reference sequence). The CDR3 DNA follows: TGTGCCAGCAGCCAAGGACAGGGCCACTATGGCTACACCTTC. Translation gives CASSQGQGHYGYTF.

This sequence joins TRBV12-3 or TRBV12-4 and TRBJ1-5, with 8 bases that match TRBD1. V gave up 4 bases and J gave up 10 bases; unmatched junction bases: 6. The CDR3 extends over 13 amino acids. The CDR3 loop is CASSWTGLKPQHF. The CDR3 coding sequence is TGTGCCAGCAGTTGGACAGGGTTAAAACCCCAGCATTTT.

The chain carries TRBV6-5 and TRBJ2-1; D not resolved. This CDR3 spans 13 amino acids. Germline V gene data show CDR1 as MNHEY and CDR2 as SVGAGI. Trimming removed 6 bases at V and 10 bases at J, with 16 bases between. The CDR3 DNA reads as TGTGCCAGCAGCTTTCTCCGAACTTCGGAGCAGTTCTTC. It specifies CASSFLRTSEQFF.

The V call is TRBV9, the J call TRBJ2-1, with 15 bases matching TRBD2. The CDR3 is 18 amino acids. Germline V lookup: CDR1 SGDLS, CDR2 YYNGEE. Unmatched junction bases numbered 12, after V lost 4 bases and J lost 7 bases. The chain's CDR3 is CASSPSRTSGRAGNEQFF. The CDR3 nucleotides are TGTGCCAGCAGCCCTTCCAGGACTAGCGGGAGGGCCGGGAATGAGCAGTTCTTC.

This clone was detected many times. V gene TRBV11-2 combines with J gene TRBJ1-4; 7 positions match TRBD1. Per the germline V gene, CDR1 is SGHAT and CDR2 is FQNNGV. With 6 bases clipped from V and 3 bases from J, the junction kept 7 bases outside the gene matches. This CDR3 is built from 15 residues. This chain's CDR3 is CASRGPGTANEKLFF. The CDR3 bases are TGTGCCAGCAGAGGGCCCGGGACAGCTAATGAAAAACTGTTTTTT.

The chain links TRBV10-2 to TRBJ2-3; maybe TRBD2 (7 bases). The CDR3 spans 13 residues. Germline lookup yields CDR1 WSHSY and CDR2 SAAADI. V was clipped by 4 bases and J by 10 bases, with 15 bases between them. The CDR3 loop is CASSGQERGSQYF. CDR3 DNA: TGCGCCAGCAGTGGACAGGAGCGGGGCTCGCAGTATTTT.

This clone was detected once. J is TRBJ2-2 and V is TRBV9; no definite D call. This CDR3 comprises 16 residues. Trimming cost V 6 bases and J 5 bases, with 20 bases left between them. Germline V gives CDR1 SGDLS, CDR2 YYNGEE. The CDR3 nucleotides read TGTGCCAGCACCCAAGGAGCCGGTCGCGTTACCGGGGAGCTGTTTTTT. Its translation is CASTQGAGRVTGELFF.

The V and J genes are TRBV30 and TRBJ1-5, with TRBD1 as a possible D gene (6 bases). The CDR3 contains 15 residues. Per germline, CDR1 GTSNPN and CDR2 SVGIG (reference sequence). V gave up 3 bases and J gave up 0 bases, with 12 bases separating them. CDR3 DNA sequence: TGTGCCTGGAGCCAGGGGACAAATAGCAATCAGCCCCAGCATTTT. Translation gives CAWSQGTNSNQPQHF.

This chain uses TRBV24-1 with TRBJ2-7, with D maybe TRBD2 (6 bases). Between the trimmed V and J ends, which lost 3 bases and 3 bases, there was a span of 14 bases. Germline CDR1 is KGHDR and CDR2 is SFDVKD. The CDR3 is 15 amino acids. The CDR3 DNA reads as TGTGCCACCAGTGATGGGGGGTCACCTTTCTACGAGCAGTACTTC. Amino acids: CATSDGGSPFYEQYF.

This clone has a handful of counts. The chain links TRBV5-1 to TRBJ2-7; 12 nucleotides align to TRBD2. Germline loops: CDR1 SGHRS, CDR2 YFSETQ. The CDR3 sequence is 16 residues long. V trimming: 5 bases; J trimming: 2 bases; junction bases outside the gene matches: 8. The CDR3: CASRLSSGRAPYEQYF. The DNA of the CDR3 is TGCGCCAGCAGACTCTCTAGCGGGAGGGCCCCCTACGAGCAGTACTTC.